This TCR beta chain was identified during a study of liver allograft versus peripheral blood T cells. Across the study: Comparative analysis was performed on T cell receptor repertoires from transplanted livers and from recipients' peripheral blood. Findings and caveats of the study: A difference was reportedly observed between T cell receptor repertoires inside liver allografts and those in peripheral blood.

Germline V gene data show CDR1 as KGHSH and CDR2 as LQKENI. The V end was cut by 2 bases, the J end by 6 bases, with 16 bases between. The CDR3 contains 15 residues. TCRdb re-analysed the reads in MiXCR, keeping a single row per CDR3 protein. The table includes approximately 7,300 distinct CDR3 sequences, around a sixth detected once. By share, this clonotype ranks as medium-sized (0.01 to 0.1%). The antigen remains unidentified. The TCR was taken from a human patient who had a liver transplant. Certain T cells may be donor cells from the graft. V usage is TRBV18 and J usage is TRBJ1-2, with D maybe TRBD1 (6 bases). The CDR3 here is CASSPSRGQLNGYTF. The DNA for the CDR3 is TGTGCCAGCTCACCAAGCCGCGGACAGTTAAATGGCTACACCTTC.